This T cell receptor (beta chain) was obtained from a study of blood T cell repertoires in COVID-19. The table lists this clone with a few counts. The CDR3 contains 11 residues. In germline, CDR1 is MDHEN, CDR2 SYDVKM. The V and J ends lost 2 bases and 9 bases respectively, with 5 bases between them. The protocol was immunoSEQ multiplex PCR, while the TCRdb copy is restricted to in-frame clones and leaves out a portion. The table has over 200,000 clones, about 86% seen once. The receptor's source is a woman aged 45-65 years with acute COVID-19. The sample taken for sequencing was PBMCs or T cells enriched from blood (not recorded which). J is TRBJ1-5 and V is TRBV28; D remains unclear. In DNA, the CDR3 is TGTGCCAGCAGTTTACGGGGGCCCCAGCATTTT. Translated, it gives CASSLRGPQHF.